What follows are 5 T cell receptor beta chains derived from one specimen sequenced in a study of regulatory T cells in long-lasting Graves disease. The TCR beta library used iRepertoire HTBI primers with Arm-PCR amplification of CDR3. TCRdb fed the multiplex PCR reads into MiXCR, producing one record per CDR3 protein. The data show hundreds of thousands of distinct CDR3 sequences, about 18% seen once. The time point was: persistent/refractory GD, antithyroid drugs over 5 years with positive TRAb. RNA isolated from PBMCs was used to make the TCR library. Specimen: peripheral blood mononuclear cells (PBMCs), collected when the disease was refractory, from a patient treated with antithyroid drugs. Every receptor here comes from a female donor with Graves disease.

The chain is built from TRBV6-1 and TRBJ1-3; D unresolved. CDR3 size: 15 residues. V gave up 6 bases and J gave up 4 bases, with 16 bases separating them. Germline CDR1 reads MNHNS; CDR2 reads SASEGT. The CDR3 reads CASRTSDTLGNTIYF. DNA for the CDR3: TGTGCCAGCAGAACGAGTGACACCTTAGGAAACACCATATATTTT.

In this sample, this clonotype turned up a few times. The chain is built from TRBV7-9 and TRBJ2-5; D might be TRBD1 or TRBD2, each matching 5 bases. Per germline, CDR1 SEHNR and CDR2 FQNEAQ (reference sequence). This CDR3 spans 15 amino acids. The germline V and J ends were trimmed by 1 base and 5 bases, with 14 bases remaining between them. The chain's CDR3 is CASSLGVGEGETQYF. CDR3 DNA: TGTGCCAGCAGCTTAGGGGTTGGCGAGGGGGAGACCCAGTACTTC.

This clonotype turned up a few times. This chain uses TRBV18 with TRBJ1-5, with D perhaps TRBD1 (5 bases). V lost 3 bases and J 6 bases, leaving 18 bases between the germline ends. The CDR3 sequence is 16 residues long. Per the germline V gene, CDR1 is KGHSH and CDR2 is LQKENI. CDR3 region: CASSPGRSGSGQPQHF. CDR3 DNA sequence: TGTGCCAGCTCACCTGGCCGCTCAGGGTCCGGTCAGCCCCAGCATTTT.

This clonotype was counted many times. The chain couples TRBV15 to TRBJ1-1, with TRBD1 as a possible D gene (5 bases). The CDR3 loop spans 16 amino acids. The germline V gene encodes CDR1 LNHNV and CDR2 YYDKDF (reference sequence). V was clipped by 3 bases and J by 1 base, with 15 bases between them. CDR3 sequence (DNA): TGTGCCACCAGCAGGATTGAGGCGGACAAGAACACTGAAGCTTTCTTT. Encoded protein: CATSRIEADKNTEAFF.

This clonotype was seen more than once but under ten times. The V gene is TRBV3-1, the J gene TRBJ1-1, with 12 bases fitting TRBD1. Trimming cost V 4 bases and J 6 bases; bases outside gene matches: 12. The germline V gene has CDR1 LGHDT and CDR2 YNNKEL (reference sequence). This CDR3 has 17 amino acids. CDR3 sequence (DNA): TGTGCCAGCAGCCCGGGACAGGGGGCTCTTTTGGGCGCTGAAGCTTTCTTT. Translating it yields CASSPGQGALLGAEAFF.